The 18 T cell receptor beta chains listed next were all sequenced from one sample in a study of cytomegalovirus exposure and HLA in healthy donors. Vbeta (60) and Jbeta (13) primers were used in the PCR. TCRdb's copy holds only in-frame clones and misses some; the assay was immunoSEQ multiplex PCR. The table records 200,000 or so clones, roughly 80% of them present only once. What was sequenced was PBMCs. These receptor sequences come from a man between 40 and 49 years old in good health and CMV-seropositive.

V usage is TRBV28 and J usage is TRBJ1-4, with 8 bases that match TRBD1. The CDR3 length is 17 residues. Germline CDR1 MDHEN, CDR2 SYDVKM. Germline trimming cut 2 bases from V and 8 bases from J; bases unmatched to any gene: 13. Written as DNA, the CDR3 is TGTGCCAGCAGTTTACCCCGCTCCGGGACAGGAGGCGAAAAACTGTTTTTT. Translating gives CASSLPRSGTGGEKLFF.

This clone appeared a few times. This chain joins TRBV7-9 and TRBJ1-1; 8 bases are shared with TRBD1. Germline assignment: CDR1 SEHNR and CDR2 FQNEAQ (reference sequence). The CDR3 sequence is 14 residues long. Trimming at V came to 0 bases and at J to 12 bases, leaving 9 bases not matched to a gene. The CDR3 region has the DNA TGTGCCAGCAGCTTAGCGAGAGGACAGGGTGTGACTTTCTTT. This codes for CASSLARGQGVTFF.

This clone was found a few times. The V gene is TRBV7-2, the J gene TRBJ1-2; weak D call: TRBD1 (6 bases). With 5 bases removed from V and 2 bases from J, the gap between germline ends came to 9 bases. CDR1 SGHTA and CDR2 FQGNSA come from the germline V gene. This CDR3 is built from 13 residues. The CDR3 is CASSPDSNYGYTF. The CDR3 DNA sequence: TGTGCCAGCAGCCCGGACAGCAACTATGGCTACACCTTC.

This chain joins TRBV30 and TRBJ2-1; TRBD2 might be the D (7 bases). Deletions cut 4 bases from V and 7 bases from J, with 32 bases between. Germline CDR1 and CDR2: GTSNPN and SVGIG (reference sequence). The CDR3 extends over 19 amino acids. CDR3 region: CAWTARGRTRWSGVNEQFF. For the CDR3, the DNA is TGTGCCTGGACAGCAAGGGGGAGAACAAGGTGGAGCGGGGTTAATGAGCAGTTCTTC. Together with reference TRBV30 and TRBJ2-1, the CDR3 gives the full variable domain: SQTIHQWPATLVQPVGSPLSLECTVEGTSNPNLYWYRQAAGRGLQLLFYSVGIGQISSEVPQNLSASRPQDRQFILSSKKLLLSDSGFYLCAWTARGRTRWSGVNEQFFGPGTRLTVL.

The CDR3 nucleotides read TGTGCCAGCAGCTTAGGAGCTTACAATCAGCCCCAGCATTTT. This sequence encodes CASSLGAYNQPQHF. J is TRBJ1-5 and V is TRBV11-2; no clear D. Germline loops: CDR1 SGHAT, CDR2 FQNNGV. The CDR3 extends over 14 amino acids. The germline V and J ends were trimmed by 1 base and 3 bases, with 7 bases remaining between them. The full variable domain, with the rest looked up from reference TRBV11-2 and TRBJ1-5, is EAGVAQSPRYKIIEKRQSVAFWCNPISGHATLYWYQQILGQGPKLLIQFQNNGVVDDSQLPKDRFSAERLKGVDSTLKIQPAKLEDSAVYLCASSLGAYNQPQHFGDGTRLSIL.

V gene TRBV30 combines with J gene TRBJ2-7; TRBD1 aligns across 8 bases. From germline, CDR1 is GTSNPN and CDR2 SVGIG (reference sequence). The CDR3 has 16 amino acids. The V and J ends lost 3 bases and 4 bases, in that order; junction bases with no gene match: 14. The CDR3 loop is CAWSPKGDRGRYEQYF. The CDR3 DNA is TGTGCCTGGAGCCCCAAAGGAGACAGGGGAAGGTACGAGCAGTACTTC.

The chain links TRBV7-2 to TRBJ1-2, with D perhaps TRBD1 (6 bases). Germline V gene data show CDR1 as SGHTA and CDR2 as FQGNSA. The CDR3 contains 14 residues. V lost 5 bases and J lost 4, with 14 bases in between. The CDR3 DNA sequence: TGTGCCAGCAGCCCCCGGCGGACAGCCTATGGCTACACCTTC. This translates into CASSPRRTAYGYTF.

This clone showed up just a few times. The chain links TRBV5-4 to TRBJ1-2; a weak D match, TRBD1 (6 bases). Trimming left V 1 base short and J 3 bases short, with 19 bases between. The CDR3 runs 17 residues. CDR1 is SGHNT, CDR2 YYREEE, per germline (reference sequence). CDR3 nucleotides: TGTGCCAGCAGCTTGACAGGGAAGGTACCCTTTGACTATGGCTACACCTTC. Its protein product is CASSLTGKVPFDYGYTF.

The rearrangement joins TRBV4-3 to TRBJ2-3; 11 bases fit TRBD2. CDR1 and CDR2 from the germline V gene are LGHNA and YSLEER. V was clipped by 1 base and J by 5 bases; unmatched bases: 11. CDR3 length: 18 amino acids. CDR3 nucleotide sequence: TGCGCCAGCAGCCAAGCCCATAGCGGGGGGGCCTCGGGAGATACGCAGTATTTT. The encoded protein is CASSQAHSGGASGDTQYF.

For the CDR3, the DNA is TGTGCCAGTATGATGCATTCGGGGACTAATGAAAAACTGTTTTTT. It yields the protein CASMMHSGTNEKLFF. This rearrangement joins TRBV19 to TRBJ1-4; D is unclear. CDR1 and CDR2 (germline): LNHDA, SQIVND (reference sequence). The V end lost 7 bases, the J end lost 2 bases, and 14 bases lay between the germline ends. The CDR3 loop spans 15 amino acids.

The table lists this clone with a count of one. The chain recombines TRBV7-3 with TRBJ2-7; TRBD1 matches at 10 bases. The CDR3 length is 15 residues. Unmatched junction bases numbered 6, after V lost 5 bases and J lost 2 bases. Per germline, CDR1 SGHTA and CDR2 FQGTGA. CDR3 coding DNA: TGTGCCAGCAGCGTCTCCGGGACAGGGGCCTACGAGCAGTACTTC. Protein sequence: CASSVSGTGAYEQYF. The complete variable domain, with remaining parts taken from reference TRBV7-3 and TRBJ2-7, reads GAGVSQTPSNKVTEKGKYVELRCDPISGHTALYWYRQSLGQGPEFLIYFQGTGAADDSGLPNDRFFAVRPEGSVSTLKIQRTERGDSAVYLCASSVSGTGAYEQYFGPGTRLTVT.

The chain is built from TRBV7-2 and TRBJ2-7, with a tentative D call TRBD1 (6 bases). Trimming cost V 3 bases and J 7 bases, with 7 bases left between them. In germline, CDR1 is SGHTA, CDR2 FQGNSA. This CDR3 spans 11 amino acids. The CDR3 bases are TGTGCCAGCAGCTTCAGGGGAGAGCAGTACTTC. Translation gives CASSFRGEQYF. Looking up the rest from reference TRBV7-2 and TRBJ2-7 gives the full variable domain: GAGVSQSPSNKVTEKGKDVELRCDPISGHTALYWYRQSLGQGLEFLIYFQGNSAPDKSGLPSDRFSAERTGGSVSTLTIQRTQQEDSAVYLCASSFRGEQYFGPGTRLTVT.

V usage is TRBV7-9 and J usage is TRBJ2-6, with a possible D match to TRBD1 (5 bases). V dropped 4 bases and J dropped 2 bases, with 12 bases sitting between them. The CDR3 contains 16 residues. CDR1 SEHNR and CDR2 FQNEAQ come from the germline V gene (reference sequence). The CDR3 loop reads CASSSTQGAGANVLTF. CDR3 DNA: TGTGCCAGCAGCTCGACCCAGGGTGCTGGGGCCAACGTCCTGACTTTC. The full variable domain, with the rest looked up from reference TRBV7-9 and TRBJ2-6, is DTGVSQNPRHKITKRGQNVTFRCDPISEHNRLYWYRQTLGQGPEFLTYFQNEAQLEKSRLLSDRFSAERPKGSFSTLEIQRTEQGDSAMYLCASSSTQGAGANVLTFGAGSRLTVL.

The genes are TRBV7-2 and TRBJ2-1; a possible D gene is TRBD2 (5 bases). The CDR3 is 15 amino acids. Deletions cut 0 bases from V and 7 bases from J, with 13 bases between. CDR1 SGHTA and CDR2 FQGNSA come from the germline V gene. This CDR3 is CASSLAASFSNEQFF. The CDR3 DNA reads as TGTGCCAGCAGCTTAGCAGCTAGCTTCAGTAATGAGCAGTTCTTC. The complete variable domain, with remaining parts taken from reference TRBV7-2 and TRBJ2-1, reads GAGVSQSPSNKVTEKGKDVELRCDPISGHTALYWYRQSLGQGLEFLIYFQGNSAPDKSGLPSDRFSAERTGGSVSTLTIQRTQQEDSAVYLCASSLAASFSNEQFFGPGTRLTVL.

The chain links TRBV5-4 to TRBJ2-3; possible D gene TRBD1, 6 bases. The V gene lost 4 bases and the J gene lost 3 bases, with 12 bases spanning the gap. The CDR3 sequence is 14 residues long. The germline V gene has CDR1 SGHNT and CDR2 YYREEE (reference sequence). The CDR3 DNA sequence: TGTGCCAGCAGCCTAGGACAGACAACAGATACGCAGTATTTT. The encoded protein is CASSLGQTTDTQYF. Combining the CDR3 with reference TRBV5-4 and TRBJ2-3 gives the whole variable domain ETGVTQSPTHLIKTRGQQVTLRCSSQSGHNTVSWYQQALGQGPQFIFQYYREEENGRGNFPPRFSGLQFPNYSSELNVNALELDDSALYLCASSLGQTTDTQYFGPGTRLTVL.

This clone has a handful of counts. The chain couples TRBV10-3 to TRBJ1-1, with D uncertain. The CDR3 consists of 14 residues. CDR1 is ENHRY and CDR2 is SYGVKD in the germline V gene. V was pared by 0 bases and J by 4 bases, with 9 bases between. The CDR3 protein is CAISESRAGTEAFF. CDR3 DNA sequence: TGTGCCATCAGTGAGTCGAGAGCAGGCACTGAAGCTTTCTTT.

Written as DNA, the CDR3 is TGTGCCAGCAGTAGAGGGACAGGGACAGTCAATCAGCCCCAGCATTTT. As protein: CASSRGTGTVNQPQHF. This rearrangement joins TRBV27 to TRBJ1-5, with TRBD1 matching over 9 bases. CDR1 and CDR2 from the germline V gene are MNHEY and SMNVEV (reference sequence). The CDR3 is 16 residues long. J gave up 3 bases and V 5 bases, and 8 bases lay outside the gene matches.

This clone was seen a handful of times. The chain uses TRBV27 and TRBJ2-7; 8 nucleotides line up with TRBD1. From germline, CDR1 is MNHEY and CDR2 SMNVEV (reference sequence). The junction had 14 bases not matched to a gene; V was cut back by 8 bases and J by 5 bases. The CDR3 runs to 15 residues. The CDR3 DNA reads as TGTGCCAGCCGTTACGGACAGGGTAGTTCCGACGAGCAGTACTTC. It codes for CASRYGQGSSDEQYF.